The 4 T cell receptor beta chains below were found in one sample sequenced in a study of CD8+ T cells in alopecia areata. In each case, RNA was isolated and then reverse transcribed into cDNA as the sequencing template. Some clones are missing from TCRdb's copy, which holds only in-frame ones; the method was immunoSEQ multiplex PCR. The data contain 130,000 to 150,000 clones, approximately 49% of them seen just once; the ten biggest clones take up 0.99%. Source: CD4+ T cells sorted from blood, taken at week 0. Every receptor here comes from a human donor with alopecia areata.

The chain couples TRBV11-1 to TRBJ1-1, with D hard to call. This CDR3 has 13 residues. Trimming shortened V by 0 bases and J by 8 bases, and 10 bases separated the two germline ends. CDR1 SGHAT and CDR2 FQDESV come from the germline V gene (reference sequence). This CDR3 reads CASSLAYSGEAFF. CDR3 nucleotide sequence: TGTGCCAGCAGCTTAGCTTACAGTGGCGAAGCTTTCTTT.

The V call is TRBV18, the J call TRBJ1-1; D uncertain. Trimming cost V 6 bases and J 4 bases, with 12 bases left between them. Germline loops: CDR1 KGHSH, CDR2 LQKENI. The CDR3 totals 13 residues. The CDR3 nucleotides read TGTGCCAGCTCCTCAACGGGGAGCACTGAAGCTTTCTTT. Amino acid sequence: CASSSTGSTEAFF.

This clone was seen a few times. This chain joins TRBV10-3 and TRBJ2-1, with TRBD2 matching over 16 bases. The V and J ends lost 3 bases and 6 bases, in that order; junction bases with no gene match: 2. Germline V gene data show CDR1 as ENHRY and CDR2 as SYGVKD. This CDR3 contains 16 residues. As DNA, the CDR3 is TGTGCCATCAGTGACGGGACTAGCGGGAGGGCCAATGAGCAGTTCTTC. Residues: CAISDGTSGRANEQFF.

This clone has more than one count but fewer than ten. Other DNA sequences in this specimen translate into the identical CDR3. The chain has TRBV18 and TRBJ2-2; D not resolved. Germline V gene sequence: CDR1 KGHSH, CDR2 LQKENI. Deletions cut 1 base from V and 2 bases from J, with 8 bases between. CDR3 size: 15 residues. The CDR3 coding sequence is TGTGCCAGCTCACCACGCACAGTCAACACCGGGGAGCTGTTTTTT. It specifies CASSPRTVNTGELFF.